The 17 T cell receptor beta chains given below trace back to one sample, sequenced in a study of T cell responses to AZD1222 COVID-19 vaccine. Generated by immunoSEQ multiplex PCR, the TCRdb table keeps only in-frame clones and is missing some. The table has about 160,000 clones, around 90% seen once. The input for sequencing was peripheral blood, taken 28 days after the second AZD1222 dose. The receptors here all came from an adult who received the AZD1222 COVID-19 vaccine.

The rearrangement links TRBV4-1 to TRBJ1-2; D is ambiguous. Germline lookup yields CDR1 MGHRA and CDR2 YSYEKL. The CDR3 loop spans 15 amino acids. Trimming removed 1 base at V and 4 bases at J, with 13 bases between. CDR3 loop: CASSQGFPDPYGYTF. The DNA of the CDR3 is TGCGCCAGCAGCCAAGGATTCCCGGACCCCTATGGCTACACCTTC.

The gene calls are TRBV3-1 (or the pseudogene TRBV3-2) and TRBJ1-1; weak D call: TRBD1 (6 bases). V lost 6 bases, J lost 4 bases, and 12 bases lay in between. CDR1 and CDR2 (germline): LGHDT, YNNKEL (reference sequence). The CDR3 sequence is 13 residues long. The DNA of the CDR3 is TGTGCCAGCAGTCAACAGGGAGCCACTGAAGCTTTCTTT. This translates into CASSQQGATEAFF.

The chain recombines TRBV6-5 with TRBJ2-7; 9 positions match TRBD1. Germline-derived CDR1 and CDR2 are MNHEY and SVGAGI. V trimming: 11 bases; J trimming: 4 bases; junction bases outside the gene matches: 6. The CDR3 length is 12 residues. The CDR3 DNA sequence: TGTGCCGGATCGGGACAGGGTTACGAGCAGTACTTC. This sequence encodes CAGSGQGYEQYF.

CDR3 DNA sequence: TGCGCCAGCAGCCACGGTGGGGAGGGCACTGAAGCTTTCTTT. Protein: CASSHGGEGTEAFF. The genes are TRBV5-1 and TRBJ1-1; D unresolved. This CDR3 contains 14 residues. Germline V gene lookup returns CDR1 SGHRS and CDR2 YFSETQ. V dropped 4 bases and J dropped 4 bases, with 14 bases sitting between them. Based on the CDR3 plus reference TRBV5-1 and TRBJ1-1, the full variable domain is KAGVTQTPRYLIKTRGQQVTLSCSPISGHRSVSWYQQTPGQGLQFLFEYFSETQRNKGNFPGRFSGRQFSNSRSEMNVSTLELGDSALYLCASSHGGEGTEAFFGQGTRLTVV.

The chain links TRBV11-2 to TRBJ1-4, with D hard to call. The CDR3 consists of 14 residues. The germline V and J ends were trimmed by 3 bases and 3 bases, with 8 bases remaining between them. CDR1 is SGHAT and CDR2 is FQNNGV in the germline V gene. The CDR3 nucleotides are TGTGCCAGCAGCTTCGCTGCGGCTAATGAAAAACTGTTTTTT. This codes for CASSFAAANEKLFF. The full variable domain, in which reference TRBV11-2 and TRBJ1-4 provide the parts outside the CDR3, is EAGVAQSPRYKIIEKRQSVAFWCNPISGHATLYWYQQILGQGPKLLIQFQNNGVVDDSQLPKDRFSAERLKGVDSTLKIQPAKLEDSAVYLCASSFAAANEKLFFGSGTQLSVL.

The chain has TRBV13 and TRBJ2-2; unclear D gene. V lost 5 bases to trimming and J lost 6 bases, with 7 bases between them. The germline CDR1 and CDR2 sequences are PRHDT and FYEKMQ (reference sequence). This CDR3 has 12 amino acids. CDR3: CASSVPPGELFF. The DNA of the CDR3 is TGTGCCAGCAGCGTTCCCCCCGGGGAGCTGTTTTTT.

The chain carries TRBV18 and TRBJ2-7; D could derive from TRBD1 or TRBD2 (6 bases each). The CDR3 runs to 15 residues. The V and J ends lost 4 bases and 6 bases respectively, with 19 bases between them. Germline CDR1 is KGHSH and CDR2 is LQKENI. In DNA form, the CDR3 reads TGTGCCAGCTCACGATTCGGGACGGAGGGGGGCGAGCAGTACTTC. Its protein is CASSRFGTEGGEQYF.

The chain is built from TRBV5-1 and TRBJ1-4; 8 bases are shared with TRBD1. Losses at the gene ends were 3 bases for V and 5 bases for J; bases not matched to a gene: 12. Germline CDR1 reads SGHRS; CDR2 reads YFSETQ. This CDR3 is built from 17 residues. The CDR3 protein is CASSSAGTGVQNEKLFF. The CDR3 bases are TGCGCCAGCAGCTCCGCGGGGACAGGAGTCCAAAATGAAAAACTGTTTTTT.

The rearrangement joins TRBV2 to TRBJ2-7; the D gene is possibly TRBD1 (6 bases). V lost 6 bases, J lost 3 bases, and 9 bases lay in between. This CDR3 spans 12 amino acids. Germline CDR1 SNHLY, CDR2 FYNNEI. The DNA of the CDR3 is TGTGCCAGCAGCCGACAGGACTACGAGCAGTACTTC. Protein product: CASSRQDYEQYF.

This chain uses TRBV7-9 with TRBJ1-1, with a weak D call TRBD1 (5 bases). Germline lookup yields CDR1 SEHNR and CDR2 FQNEAQ (reference sequence). The length of the CDR3 is 14 residues. Trimming removed 1 base at V and 4 bases at J, with 10 bases between. The CDR3 loop reads CASSLVRDGTEAFF. DNA of the CDR3: TGTGCCAGCAGCTTAGTCCGGGACGGCACTGAAGCTTTCTTT. The full variable domain, with the rest looked up from reference TRBV7-9 and TRBJ1-1, is DTGVSQNPRHKITKRGQNVTFRCDPISEHNRLYWYRQTLGQGPEFLTYFQNEAQLEKSRLLSDRFSAERPKGSFSTLEIQRTEQGDSAMYLCASSLVRDGTEAFFGQGTRLTVV.

J is TRBJ2-1 and V is TRBV7-2; no firm D call. V lost 2 bases, J lost 8 bases, and 7 bases lay in between. Germline CDR1 and CDR2: SGHTA and FQGNSA. The CDR3 totals 12 residues. The CDR3 bases are TGTGCCAGCAGCTTACTCAGTTATGAGCAGTTCTTC. Protein: CASSLLSYEQFF.

This clone was counted only a few times. V is TRBV7-2 and J is TRBJ1-6; the D is unclear. Germline values: CDR1 SGHTA, CDR2 FQGNSA. The CDR3 runs 13 residues. Trimming cost V 5 bases and J 15 bases, with 17 bases left between them. CDR3 in amino acids: CASSPAWALDLHF. The CDR3 bases are TGTGCCAGCAGCCCCGCCTGGGCGTTGGACCTCCACTTT.

This chain joins TRBV19 and TRBJ1-1, with TRBD1 as a possible D gene (5 bases). V shed 5 bases and J shed 8 bases, with 15 bases lying between them. This CDR3 contains 13 residues. Germline-derived CDR1 and CDR2 are LNHDA and SQIVND (reference sequence). Here the CDR3 DNA reads TGTGCCAGTAGTCCACCGATCCGGACAGAAGCTTTCTTT. Translation: CASSPPIRTEAFF.

The rearrangement links TRBV9 to TRBJ2-5; D perhaps matches TRBD1 (5 bases). The V end was cut by 0 bases, the J end by 5 bases, with 11 bases between. The CDR3 contains 14 residues. Germline loops: CDR1 SGDLS, CDR2 YYNGEE. CDR3 nucleotide sequence: TGTGCCAGCAGCGTAGTTGACAGTCGGGAGACCCAGTACTTC. Translated: CASSVVDSRETQYF.

The chain employs TRBV6-5 and TRBJ1-5; tentatively, D is TRBD1 (6 bases). With 7 bases removed from V and 7 bases from J, the gap between germline ends came to 17 bases. CDR3 length: 14 residues. Germline loops: CDR1 MNHEY, CDR2 SVGAGI. CDR3 bases: TGTGCCAGCAACCCCACAGGGAGGATCCAGCCCCAGCATTTT. Translating gives CASNPTGRIQPQHF.

The rearrangement links TRBV12-3 or TRBV12-4 to TRBJ2-1; D unresolved. CDR3 length: 13 amino acids. V gave up 8 bases and J gave up 0 bases, with 8 bases separating them. CDR3 region: CASLWNSYNEQFF. CDR3 in DNA: TGTGCCAGCCTCTGGAACTCCTACAATGAGCAGTTCTTC.

J is TRBJ2-7 and V is TRBV5-8, with D unclear. This CDR3 has 13 amino acids. CDR1 and CDR2 from the germline V gene are SGHTS and YDEGEE. The V gene lost 3 bases and the J gene lost 1 base, with 8 bases spanning the gap. Written as DNA, the CDR3 is TGTGCCAGCAGCTGGGCCAGTTCCTACGAGCAGTACTTC. Translated: CASSWASSYEQYF.